The clone carrying this TCR beta chain has only a few counts. Its matching antigen is unknown. Those donors who had ophthalmopathy presented with moderate-to-severe activity, a CAS of ≥3, a NOSPECS of ≥4 and a duration under 3 months. The data are from a study of Graves' ophthalmopathy and Graves' hyperthyroidism. Findings and limits, study-wide: Appearing in blood as well were most expanded thyroid clonotypes above 0.001 frequency.

From RNA, the CDR3 regions of TCR beta chains were amplified and sequenced. The library came from an HTBI-primed first-round RT-PCR and a second-round multiplex PCR. TCRdb reanalysed the multiplex PCR reads using MiXCR and keeps one entry per CDR3 protein. Of hundreds of thousands of distinct CDR3 sequences detected, over 40% appear once; the ten largest clones hold around 3%. Trimming took 5 bases from V and 6 from J, leaving 11 bases between them. Germline values: CDR1 MGHRA, CDR2 YSYEKL. The CDR3 is made up of 13 amino acids. The sequence was obtained from an adult man with Graves' ophthalmopathy. The chain couples TRBV4-1 to TRBJ1-5, with D uncertain. The sequencing input was peripheral blood. The chain's CDR3 is CASSSRLGQPQHF. CDR3 DNA: TGCGCCAGCAGCAGCAGGTTAGGTCAGCCCCAGCATTTT.